This T cell receptor (beta chain) emerged from a study of T-cell memory formation after mild COVID-19 (dated by TCRdb to the early 2020s). With regard to the full study: Most TCR sequence clusters were specific to one of the two donors. In a couple of donors, T-cell clones that expanded and contracted after mild COVID-19 were tracked by sequencing TCRalpha and TCRbeta repertoires over time. Two young, previously healthy adult volunteers made up the cohort, one male and one female.

The sample was run on an Illumina NovaSeq 6000. TCRalpha and TCRbeta cDNA libraries were built by 5'RACE with constant-segment primers, adding sample barcodes and unique molecular identifiers. RNA was extracted from every sample with Trizol reagent. Amplification of the libraries took two PCR steps, and the second step added a second sample barcode plus Illumina TruSeq adapters. The libraries were sequenced on an Illumina NovaSeq using 2 x 150 bp paired-end reads. The paper's processing steps were these. Demultiplexing of reads and collapsing into UMI-guided consensus sequences were performed with migec v1.2.7. Using mixcr v2.1.11, UMI consensuses were aligned to TRA and TRB V and J templates and then assembled into clonotypes. Clonotypes were classified as expanded or contracted when called significant by both edgeR and NoisET, with noise models trained on biological replicates. For edgeR calls, the cutoffs were a false discovery rate-adjusted p below 0.01 and a log2 fold-change threshold of 1. As an exploratory analysis of dynamics, max-normalized trajectories of the 1000 most abundant clonotypes were examined by PCA with hierarchical clustering. Each responding clone was given a CD4 or CD8 phenotype based on the CD4+ and CD8+ repertoires, which had been sequenced separately. Using fastp at Q25 and MiXCR, TCRdb reprocessed the public reads and kept productive beta chains. Rows merge per CDR3 protein into single entries with the most common DNA and genes. It is TCRdb's table, rather than the study itself, that gives the V and J calls and clone size. This sample has roughly 250,000 distinct CDR3 sequences in its table, and roughly 15% of those were observed once. In total, the top ten clones hold approximately 3.5% of the sample.

PBMCs were isolated by Ficoll-Paque density gradient centrifugation. The germline V gene (reference sequence) sets CDR1 to LNHDA and CDR2 to SQIVND. Trimming takes 6 bases from V and 3 bases from J, and the germline ends sit 12 bases apart. The CDR3, cysteine through phenylalanine, is 13 amino acids long. Of all the DNA, just the CDR3 is kept, 39 bases in frame from base 1. A note on this clonotype: No cognate antigen has been identified for it. Within one base of it there is no much larger clone, and no base qualities were kept.

Results and caveats for the whole study, not just this receptor: From day 15 to 85, contracting clones showed balanced CD4/CD8 phenotypes, whereas a second wave of clones that expanded from day 15 to 37 leaned towards CD4+. Some responding clones were found in pre-infection memory, which suggests that pre-existing cross-reactive memory T cells took part in the SARS-CoV-2 response. Contracting CD4+ clones turned up mainly in the CM and EM memory subsets, whereas EMRA was where CD8+ clones were enriched. The second-wave clones that peaked on day 37 were not confirmed to be SARS-CoV-2 specific. Only two mild cases were covered in the study, and larger cohorts including severe cases with pre-infection samples were considered necessary.

The source of this sequence is a man between 18 and 35 years old who had mild COVID-19 (a few samples of this study predate the infection). The sample titles of this study are shuffled in the database, so cell type and time point are left out; the donor was told from shared clones. This receptor chain uses TRBV19 and TRBJ2-7; the D call is possibly TRBD1 or TRBD2, each sharing 7 bases. The sequencing sample was made of PBMCs or a T cell subset sorted from them (not recorded which). The CDR3 has the sequence CASRARGGYEQYF. The bases read TGTGCCAGTAGAGCCAGGGGGGGCTACGAGCAGTACTTC.